A selection of T cell receptor beta chains follows, all from one sample in a study of blood T cell repertoires in COVID-19. TCRdb's table, derived via immunoSEQ multiplex PCR, lists solely in-frame clones and lacks some. The table includes around 330,000 clones, about nine tenths detected once. The sequencing sample was made of peripheral blood. Receptors originate from a woman aged 25 to 39 with COVID-19, enrolled during active disease. The CDR3 runs from the conserved cysteine through the conserved F or W. The order of the fields is J gene, clone size, V gene, D gene, CDR3 protein, CDR3 DNA. The D gene is left open where the match is weak. Where a row states a size, it is once, few, many or the class of an expanded clone; other rows omit it.

TRBJ1-1 . TRBV18 TRBD1 CASSELQGKGTEAFF TGTGCCAGCTCAGAGCTACAGGGGAAAGGGACTGAAGCTTTCTTT
TRBJ1-2 . TRBV5-1 . CASRGSNYGYTF TGCGCCAGCAGGGGGAGTAACTATGGCTACACCTTC
TRBJ1-2 . TRBV4-2 . CASSQDYSGVREDGYTF TGTGCCAGCAGCCAAGATTATTCGGGGGTCAGGGAAGATGGCTACACCTTC
TRBJ1-1 . TRBV19 . CASSIVGGIAEAFF TGTGCCAGTAGTATAGTCGGGGGGATAGCTGAAGCTTTCTTT
TRBJ1-6 . TRBV6-5 . CASSYSAIHDSPLHF TGTGCCAGCAGTTACTCGGCCATACATGATTCACCCCTCCACTTT
TRBJ1-1 . TRBV13 TRBD1 CASSQLTGNWDTEAFF TGTGCCAGCAGCCAGTTGACAGGGAATTGGGACACTGAAGCTTTCTTT
TRBJ1-2 once TRBV5-6 . CASSPGLSNYGYTF TGTGCCAGCAGCCCGGGACTGTCTAACTATGGCTACACCTTC
TRBJ1-1 . TRBV2 . CASRGGGGPQTEAFF TGTGCCAGCCGGGGGGGAGGGGGTCCCCAGACTGAAGCTTTCTTT
TRBJ1-2 . TRBV9 . CASSPADSPYGYTF TGTGCCAGCAGCCCGGCGGACAGCCCCTATGGCTACACCTTC
TRBJ2-3 . TRBV9 . CASSNGVEDTQYF TGTGCCAGCTCCAATGGAGTGGAAGATACGCAGTATTTT
TRBJ2-1 . TRBV29-1 . CSADGESSYNEQFF TGCAGCGCGGATGGGGAGAGCTCCTACAATGAGCAGTTCTTC
TRBJ2-1 once TRBV27 . CASSFQGTYNEQFF TGTGCCAGCAGTTTCCAGGGGACCTACAATGAGCAGTTCTTC
TRBJ1-3 . TRBV5-1 . CASSHPGRGDTIYF TGCGCCAGCAGCCACCCGGGCAGGGGCGACACCATATATTTT
TRBJ1-5 . TRBV11-2 TRBD1 CASSLGDSQPQHF TGTGCCAGCAGCTTAGGGGACAGTCAGCCCCAGCATTTT
TRBJ1-6 few TRBV18 . CASSPQGDNSPLHF TGTGCCAGCTCACCACAGGGGGATAATTCACCCCTCCACTTT
TRBJ1-1 . TRBV6-5 TRBD1 CASSWDRDGTEAFF TGTGCCAGCAGTTGGGACAGGGACGGAACTGAAGCTTTCTTT
TRBJ1-1 . TRBV6-5 TRBD1 CASSRRQGVVEAFF TGTGCCAGCAGCCGGCGACAGGGGGTAGTTGAAGCTTTCTTT
TRBJ2-5 . TRBV5-1 TRBD1 CASLQGQGFQETQYF TGCGCCAGCCTACAAGGACAGGGTTTTCAAGAGACCCAGTACTTC
TRBJ2-1 . TRBV19 TRBD2 CASSPGTSGGADRIVRQFF TGTGCCAGTAGTCCCGGGACTAGCGGGGGGGCGGATCGTATAGTAAGGCAGTTCTTC
TRBJ1-4 . TRBV18 TRBD1 CASSPTGGRTNEKLFF TGTGCCAGCTCACCGACAGGGGGACGGACTAATGAAAAACTGTTTTTT
TRBJ1-2 . TRBV6-6 . CASGRSAGWGYTF TGTGCCAGCGGTCGATCGGCAGGGTGGGGCTACACCTTC
TRBJ1-4 . TRBV10-2 . CASSDLTGGDEKLFF TGCGCCAGCAGTGACCTGACAGGCGGTGATGAAAAACTGTTTTTT
TRBJ1-4 few TRBV27 TRBD1 CASSGRTGTKLFF TGTGCCAGCAGTGGACGGACAGGTACTAAACTGTTTTTT
TRBJ2-2 . TRBV29-1 . CSVGLGGGVNTGELFF TGCAGCGTTGGCTTGGGAGGGGGTGTGAACACCGGGGAGCTGTTTTTT
TRBJ1-1 . TRBV7-9 . CASTNPGIMNTEAFF TGTGCCAGCACCAATCCGGGGATCATGAACACTGAAGCTTTCTTT
TRBJ1-4 once TRBV2 TRBD1 CASTVDRVNEKLFF TGTGCCAGCACCGTTGACAGGGTTAATGAAAAACTGTTTTTT
TRBJ1-5 once TRBV21-1 . CASFPAGGCNQPQHF TGTGCCAGCTTCCCAGCCGGGGGATGCAATCAGCCCCAGCATTTT
TRBJ1-5 . TRBV18 TRBD1 CASSPLTGRNQPQHF TGTGCCAGCTCACCCCTGACAGGGCGCAATCAGCCCCAGCATTTT
TRBJ1-4 . TRBV5-1 . CASSLSSINEKLFF TGCGCCAGCAGCTTGAGTAGCATTAATGAAAAACTGTTTTTT
TRBJ2-1 . TRBV10-1 TRBD2 CASSELAGANNEQFF TGCGCCAGCAGTGAGTTAGCGGGGGCAAACAATGAGCAGTTCTTC
TRBJ2-3 few TRBV29-1 TRBD2 CSVVGTSGTDTQYF TGCAGCGTGGTAGGGACTAGCGGCACAGATACGCAGTATTTT
TRBJ1-1 once TRBV13 . CASSPARDYTEAFF TGTGCCAGCAGCCCGGCTCGGGATTACACTGAAGCTTTCTTT
TRBJ1-2 once TRBV18 . CASSPMTVGNNYGYTF TGTGCCAGCTCACCGATGACAGTTGGGAATAACTATGGCTACACCTTC